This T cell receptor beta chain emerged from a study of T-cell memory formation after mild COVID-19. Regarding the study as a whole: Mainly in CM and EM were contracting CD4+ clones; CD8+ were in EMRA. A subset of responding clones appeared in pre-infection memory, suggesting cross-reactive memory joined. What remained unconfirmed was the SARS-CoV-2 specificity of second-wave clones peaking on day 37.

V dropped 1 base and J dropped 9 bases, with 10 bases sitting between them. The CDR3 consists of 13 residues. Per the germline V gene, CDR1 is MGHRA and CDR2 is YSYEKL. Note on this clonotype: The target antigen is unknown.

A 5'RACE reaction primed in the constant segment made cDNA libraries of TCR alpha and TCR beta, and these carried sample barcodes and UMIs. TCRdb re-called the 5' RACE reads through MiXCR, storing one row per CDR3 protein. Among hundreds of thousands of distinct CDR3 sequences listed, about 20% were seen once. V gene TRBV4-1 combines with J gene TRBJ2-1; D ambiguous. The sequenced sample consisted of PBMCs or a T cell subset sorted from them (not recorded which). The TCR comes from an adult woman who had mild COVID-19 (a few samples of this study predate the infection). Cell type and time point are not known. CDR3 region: CASSQVVLGEQFF. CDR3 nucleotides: TGCGCCAGCAGCCAAGTAGTTCTCGGTGAGCAGTTCTTC.